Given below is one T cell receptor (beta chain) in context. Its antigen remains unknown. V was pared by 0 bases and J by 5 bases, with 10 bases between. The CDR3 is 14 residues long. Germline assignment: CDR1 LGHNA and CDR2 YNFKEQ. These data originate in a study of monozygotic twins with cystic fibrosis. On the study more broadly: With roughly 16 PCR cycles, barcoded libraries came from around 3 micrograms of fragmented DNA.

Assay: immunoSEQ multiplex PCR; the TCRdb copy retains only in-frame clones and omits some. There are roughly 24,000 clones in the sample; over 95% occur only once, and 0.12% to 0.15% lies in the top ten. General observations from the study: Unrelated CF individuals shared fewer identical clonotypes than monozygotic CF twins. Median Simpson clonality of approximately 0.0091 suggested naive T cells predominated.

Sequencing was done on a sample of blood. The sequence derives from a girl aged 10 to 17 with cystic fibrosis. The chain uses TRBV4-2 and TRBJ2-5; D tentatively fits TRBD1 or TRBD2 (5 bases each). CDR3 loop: CASSQESGPETQYF. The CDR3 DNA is TGTGCCAGCAGCCAAGAATCGGGGCCCGAGACCCAGTACTTC.